These T cell receptor beta chains were read from a single sample in a study of blood T cell repertoires in COVID-19. Method: immunoSEQ multiplex PCR; TCRdb's copy keeps in-frame clones and lacks some. The sample contains 130,000 or so clones, almost 85% of which appear only once. Material: PBMCs or T cells enriched from blood (not recorded which). The receptors originated from a woman between 50 and 59 years old with acute COVID-19. Each CDR3 is given with its conserved first and last residue. A D gene is named only where the DNA matches it firmly. Rows give clone size only sometimes, using once, few, many, or a class for an expanded clone.

TRBV11-2	TRBJ2-7	.	many	CASSTIAVGTYEQYF	TGTGCCAGCAGCACCATAGCGGTTGGAACCTACGAGCAGTACTTC
TRBV9	TRBJ2-4	TRBD2	.	CASSVSASGSVGKNIQYF	TGTGCCAGCAGCGTATCGGCTAGCGGGAGTGTTGGTAAAAACATTCAGTACTTC
TRBV2	TRBJ2-5	.	.	CASTSGLEQGTQYF	TGTGCCAGCACCTCGGGACTGGAGCAAGGCACCCAGTACTTC
TRBV11-3	TRBJ2-1	.	.	CASSHPGLQSGEQFF	TGTGCCAGCAGCCACCCGGGACTCCAATCAGGCGAGCAGTTCTTC
TRBV14	TRBJ2-2	TRBD2	.	CASSHLQGLVDPGELFF	TGTGCCAGCAGCCATCTCCAGGGACTAGTGGACCCCGGGGAGCTGTTTTTT
TRBV4-1	TRBJ2-7	TRBD2	once	CASSRGGSISYEQYF	TGCGCCAGCAGCAGGGGAGGGTCAATCTCCTACGAGCAGTACTTC
TRBV6-5	TRBJ2-1	.	.	CASPTGHPNEQFF	TGTGCCAGCCCTACTGGACACCCCAATGAGCAGTTCTTC
TRBV5-8	TRBJ2-1	.	.	CASSNGLRGNEQFF	TGTGCCAGCAGCAACGGACTAAGGGGCAATGAGCAGTTCTTC
TRBV19	TRBJ1-2	.	.	CASSIEGYGYTF	TGTGCCAGTAGTATTGAGGGCTATGGCTACACCTTC
TRBV6-1	TRBJ2-3	.	.	CASSASSGRGTDTQYF	TGTGCCAGCAGTGCCTCCAGCGGAAGAGGCACAGATACGCAGTATTTT
TRBV11-2	TRBJ2-7	.	.	CASSLGSYEQYF	TGTGCCAGCAGCTTGGGGAGCTACGAGCAGTACTTC
TRBV5-1	TRBJ2-7	.	.	CASSPSTGGGYEQYF	TGCGCCAGCAGCCCCTCGACGGGGGGCGGCTACGAGCAGTACTTC
TRBV6-2/TRBV6-3	TRBJ2-7	.	.	CASSYTRTFTYEQYF	TGTGCCAGCAGTTACACACGGACATTTACCTACGAGCAGTACTTC
TRBV11-3	TRBJ2-7	TRBD2	.	CASSLAAGGTPEQYF	TGTGCCAGCAGCTTAGCAGCGGGAGGGACCCCGGAGCAGTACTTC
TRBV4-3	TRBJ1-2	TRBD1	.	CASSPKTGLSYGYTF	TGCGCCAGCAGCCCGAAGACAGGGTTAAGTTATGGCTACACCTTC
TRBV19	TRBJ2-1	TRBD2	.	CASSIASGSYNEQFF	TGTGCCAGTAGTATTGCTAGCGGCTCCTACAATGAGCAGTTCTTC
TRBV5-8	TRBJ2-7	TRBD1	.	CASSRGTGEYEQYF	TGTGCCAGCAGTCGTGGGACAGGGGAGTACGAGCAGTACTTC
TRBV28	TRBJ2-6	.	.	CASSLNSGANVLTF	TGTGCCAGCAGCCTAAACTCTGGGGCCAACGTCCTGACTTTC
TRBV7-9	TRBJ1-5	TRBD1	few	CASSSMRTGNNQPQHF	TGTGCCAGCAGCAGCATGAGGACAGGGAACAATCAGCCCCAGCATTTT
TRBV7-2	TRBJ1-2	.	.	CASSLDRTGRVDGYTF	TGTGCCAGCAGCTTAGATAGAACTGGCAGGGTGGACGGCTACACCTTC
TRBV6-1	TRBJ1-6	.	once	CASSGGTPFGNSPLHF	TGTGCCAGCAGTGGGGGGACACCGTTTGGGAATTCACCCCTCCACTTT
TRBV19	TRBJ1-1	TRBD1	.	CASSPPQGAISTEAFF	TGTGCCAGTAGCCCCCCCCAGGGGGCTATAAGCACTGAAGCTTTCTTT
TRBV12-3/TRBV12-4	TRBJ2-1	.	.	CASRSTGRNEQFF	TGTGCCAGCAGATCGACAGGGAGGAATGAGCAGTTCTTC
TRBV4-2	TRBJ2-7	TRBD2	.	CASSQGGEGLHEQYF	TGTGCCAGCAGCCAAGGGGGGGAGGGCCTCCACGAGCAGTACTTC
TRBV10-1	TRBJ1-1	TRBD1	.	CASRGQGAVSITEAFF	TGCGCCAGCAGGGGACAGGGGGCAGTTTCGATCACTGAAGCTTTCTTT
TRBV5-6	TRBJ1-6	.	.	CASSFGQRNNSPLHF	TGTGCCAGCAGCTTCGGACAGAGGAATAATTCACCCCTCCACTTT
TRBV7-8	TRBJ1-4	.	.	CASSLRGRGEKLFF	TGTGCCAGCAGCTTACGGGGAAGGGGGGAAAAACTGTTTTTT
TRBV3-1/TRBV3-2	TRBJ2-5	TRBD1	.	CASRDAGGRETQYF	TGTGCCAGCAGAGACGCAGGGGGCAGAGAGACCCAGTACTTC
TRBV11-3	TRBJ2-2	TRBD1	.	CASSPRQGGNTGELFF	TGTGCCAGCAGCCCCAGACAGGGTGGAAACACCGGGGAGCTGTTTTTT
TRBV12-3/TRBV12-4	TRBJ1-1	.	few	CASSLSGAPEAFF	TGTGCCAGCAGTTTATCGGGTGCCCCTGAAGCTTTCTTT
TRBV7-8	TRBJ2-7	TRBD1	.	CASSWSWDRGSYEQYF	TGTGCCAGCAGCTGGAGCTGGGACAGGGGGAGCTACGAGCAGTACTTC
TRBV4-3	TRBJ2-1	TRBD2	many	CASSQLAGIDNEQFF	TGCGCCAGCAGCCAACTAGCGGGAATCGACAATGAGCAGTTCTTC
TRBV5-1	TRBJ2-3	TRBD2	once	CASSSLAGVSDTQYF	TGCGCCAGCAGTTCGCTAGCGGGAGTATCAGATACGCAGTATTTT
TRBV10-3	TRBJ1-6	TRBD1	.	CATGQAGPPLHF	TGTGCCACAGGACAGGCGGGTCCACCCCTCCACTTT
TRBV11-3	TRBJ2-2	.	once	CASSLSGADTGELFF	TGTGCCAGCAGCTTATCAGGGGCGGACACCGGGGAGCTGTTTTTT
TRBV24-1	TRBJ2-3	.	.	CATSGPGDTQYF	TGTGCCACCTCAGGTCCGGGGGATACGCAGTATTTT
TRBV5-4	TRBJ2-1	TRBD2	.	CASSLAWTSGPQNEQFF	TGTGCCAGCAGCCTCGCGTGGACTAGCGGGCCTCAGAATGAGCAGTTCTTC
TRBV2	TRBJ1-5	.	.	CASSTTGMGQPQHF	TGTGCCAGCAGTACAACAGGGATGGGTCAGCCCCAGCATTTT
TRBV7-2	TRBJ2-7	.	once	CASSPAMSSYEQYF	TGTGCCAGCAGCCCAGCGATGAGCTCCTACGAGCAGTACTTC
TRBV4-1	TRBJ1-3	.	.	CASSQDPRLSGNTIYF	TGCGCCAGCAGCCAAGATCCCAGACTTTCAGGAAACACCATATATTTT
TRBV11-3	TRBJ1-1	.	many	CASSRRHMNTEAFF	TGTGCCAGCAGCCGCCGACATATGAACACTGAAGCTTTCTTT
TRBV4-2	TRBJ2-5	TRBD2	.	CASSQVGRREGLEGTQYF	TGTGCCAGCAGCCAAGTCGGAAGGCGGGAGGGCCTGGAGGGAACCCAGTACTTC
TRBV3-1/TRBV3-2	TRBJ1-4	.	.	CASSQDLVVSTNEKLFF	TGTGCCAGCAGCCAAGATTTAGTGGTTTCAACTAATGAAAAACTGTTTTTT
TRBV30	TRBJ1-6	.	.	CAWSVNKGISSPLHF	TGTGCCTGGAGTGTGAATAAGGGGATCAGCTCACCCCTCCACTTT
TRBV28	TRBJ1-4	.	.	CASLGGGDEKLFF	TGTGCCAGCCTAGGGGGGGGCGATGAAAAACTGTTTTTT
TRBV6-5	TRBJ1-5	TRBD1	.	CASSPTGESQPQHF	TGTGCCAGCAGCCCGACAGGGGAAAGTCAGCCCCAGCATTTT
TRBV19	TRBJ1-2	TRBD1	.	CASTGGPTLNYGYTF	TGTGCCAGTACAGGGGGACCTACCTTAAACTATGGCTACACCTTC
TRBV7-8	TRBJ2-7	TRBD1	few	CASSLVRGGQGNLYEQYF	TGTGCCAGCAGCTTAGTTAGGGGTGGACAGGGGAATCTGTACGAGCAGTACTTC
TRBV12-3/TRBV12-4	TRBJ2-2	TRBD2	.	CASTLAAGELFF	TGTGCCAGCACCCTAGCGGCCGGGGAGCTGTTTTTT
TRBV4-2	TRBJ2-6	TRBD1	.	CASSQDRGQSGANVLTF	TGTGCCAGCAGCCAGGACAGGGGGCAGTCCGGGGCCAACGTCCTGACTTTC
TRBV9	TRBJ2-2	.	few	CASSVVSNGELFF	TGTGCCAGCAGCGTAGTGTCCAACGGGGAGCTGTTTTTT
TRBV9	TRBJ2-7	TRBD1	.	CASSDRDRGYEQYF	TGTGCCAGCAGCGACCGGGACAGGGGCTACGAGCAGTACTTC